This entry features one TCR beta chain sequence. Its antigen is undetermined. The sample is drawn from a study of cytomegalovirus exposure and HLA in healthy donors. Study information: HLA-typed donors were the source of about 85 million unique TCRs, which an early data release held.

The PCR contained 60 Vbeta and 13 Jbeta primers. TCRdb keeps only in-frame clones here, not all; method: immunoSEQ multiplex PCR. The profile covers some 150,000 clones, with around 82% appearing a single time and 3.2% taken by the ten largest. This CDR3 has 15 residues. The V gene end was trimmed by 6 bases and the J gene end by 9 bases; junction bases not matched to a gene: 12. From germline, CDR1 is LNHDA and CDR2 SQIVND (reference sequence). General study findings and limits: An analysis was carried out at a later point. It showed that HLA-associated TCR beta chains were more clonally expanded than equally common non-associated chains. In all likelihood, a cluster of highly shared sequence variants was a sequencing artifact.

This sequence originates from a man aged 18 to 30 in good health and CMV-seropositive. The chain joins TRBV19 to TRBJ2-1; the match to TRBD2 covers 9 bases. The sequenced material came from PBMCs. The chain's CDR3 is CASRGSGSGGGEQFF. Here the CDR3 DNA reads TGTGCCAGTAGAGGTAGCGGGAGTGGGGGGGGTGAGCAGTTCTTC.